The 18 T cell receptor beta chains reported below all come from one sample, sequenced in a study of Graves' ophthalmopathy and Graves' hyperthyroidism. Amplified TCR beta CDR3 regions were obtained using RNA transcripts as template. HTBI-primed RT-PCR formed the first round, and a multiplex PCR formed the second. MiXCR, run by TCRdb on the multiplex PCR reads, gives a single entry per CDR3 protein. Of hundreds of thousands of distinct CDR3 sequences listed, roughly 39% are singletons. The material sequenced was peripheral blood. Every receptor here comes from an adult man with Graves' ophthalmopathy.

In regard to this clonotype: Given a much more abundant clone one base away, this may be a read error. The rearrangement joins TRBV5-1 to TRBJ2-7; no definite D call. The germline CDR1 and CDR2 sequences are SGHRS and YFSETQ. Trimming removed 3 bases at V and 5 bases at J, with 9 bases between. CDR3 length equals 12 residues. In DNA form, the CDR3 reads TGCGCCAGCAGCTACGGCCTAAACGAGCAGTACTTC. This encodes CASSYGLNEQYF.

This clonotype was observed a few times. J is TRBJ2-7 and V is TRBV12-3 or TRBV12-4; weak D call: TRBD1 (5 bases). Trimming shortened V by 3 bases and J by 1 base, and 10 bases separated the two germline ends. This CDR3 region has 14 residues. The CDR3 spells CASSLGRASYEQYF. CDR3 sequence (DNA): TGTGCCAGCAGTTTGGGCAGGGCGTCCTACGAGCAGTACTTC.

This sequence joins TRBV2 and TRBJ1-5; weak D call: TRBD1 (6 bases). The ends were cut back, 7 bases at V and 4 bases at J, with 17 bases in the middle. Germline CDR1 is SNHLY and CDR2 is FYNNEI. The CDR3 covers 15 residues. For the CDR3, the DNA is TGTGCCAGCATCGGGACCAGGGGAGCAAATCAGCCCCAGCATTTT. Its translation: CASIGTRGANQPQHF.

This clonotype was counted ten times or more. The CDR3 sequence: CASSGQRTYEQYF. The CDR3 bases are TGTGCCAGCAGCGGACAGCGAACCTACGAGCAGTACTTC. This chain connects TRBV7-9 to TRBJ2-7; a possible D gene is TRBD1 (6 bases). The CDR3 totals 13 residues. V lost 5 bases and J lost 2, with 10 bases in between. Germline-derived CDR1 and CDR2 are SEHNR and FQNEAQ (reference sequence).

This chain uses TRBV25-1 with TRBJ1-4; D unresolved. Germline V gives CDR1 MGHDK, CDR2 SYGVNS. The CDR3 runs to 15 residues. V lost 4 bases and J lost 3, with 12 bases in between. CDR3 sequence reads: CASSGRTGANEKLFF. The CDR3 DNA is TGTGCCAGCAGTGGGAGGACTGGGGCTAATGAAAAACTGTTTTTT.

This clonotype occurred once. A much bigger clone sits one base away, suggesting this may be a read error. The chain recombines TRBV20-1 with TRBJ1-5; 9 positions agree with TRBD1. The ends lost 5 bases at V and 3 bases at J; junction bases unmatched: 5. Germline V gene lookup returns CDR1 DFQATT and CDR2 SNEGSKA (reference sequence). CDR3 length equals 14 residues. The CDR3 DNA is TGCAGTGCTGCGGGACAGGGAAACAATCAGCCCCAGCATTTT. This gives the protein CSAAGQGNNQPQHF.

The chain employs TRBV18 and TRBJ1-1, with 10 positions matching TRBD1. Germline CDR1 is KGHSH and CDR2 is LQKENI. V shed 4 bases and J 6 bases; nucleotides not matched to a gene: 5. CDR3 length equals 14 residues. CDR3 region: CASSRGQGSSEAFF. CDR3 in DNA: TGTGCCAGCTCACGGGGACAGGGGAGCTCTGAAGCTTTCTTT.

This clonotype was detected many times. The CDR3 sequence is CASSSGSHGGNTIYF. In DNA, the CDR3 is TGTGCCAGCAGCTCAGGGTCCCACGGTGGAAACACCATATATTTT. V usage is TRBV9 and J usage is TRBJ1-3, with D perhaps TRBD1 (5 bases). V was clipped by 4 bases and J by 3 bases, with 14 bases between them. Germline-derived CDR1 and CDR2 are SGDLS and YYNGEE. The CDR3 extends over 15 amino acids.

This clonotype has only a few counts. The genes are TRBV24-1 and TRBJ2-3; possibly TRBD1 for D (6 bases). The CDR3 sequence is 15 residues long. V lost 2 bases and J 2 bases, leaving 10 bases between the germline ends. Germline-derived CDR1 and CDR2 are KGHDR and SFDVKD. CDR3 loop: CATSDSTGITDTQYF. CDR3 nucleotide sequence: TGTGCCACCAGTGATTCGACAGGAATCACAGATACGCAGTATTTT.

The table lists this clonotype with many counts. The chain links TRBV20-1 to TRBJ1-4; D ambiguous. CDR3 length: 14 amino acids. Trimming removed 3 bases from V and 6 bases from J, with 14 bases in between. The germline gives CDR1 DFQATT, CDR2 SNEGSKA (reference sequence). The CDR3 DNA reads TGCAGTGCTAGCGCGGGGTTAATGGATGAAAAACTGTTTTTT. Translating gives CSASAGLMDEKLFF.

The gene calls are TRBV10-3 and TRBJ1-1; D gene ambiguous. Germline loops: CDR1 ENHRY, CDR2 SYGVKD. Trimming removed 2 bases at V and 1 base at J, with 8 bases between. The CDR3 length is 14 residues. Written as DNA, the CDR3 is TGTGCCATCAGTGAGCGGCAGCCGAACACTGAAGCTTTCTTT. Its protein is CAISERQPNTEAFF.

As to this clonotype: A much more abundant neighbour one base away suggests this may be a read error. The gene calls are TRBV12-3 or TRBV12-4 and TRBJ1-5, with unresolved D. The CDR3 has 14 residues. CDR3 region: CASSLALDNQPQHF. CDR3 nucleotide sequence: TGTGCTAGTAGTTTGGCACTTGACAATCAGCCCCAGCATTTT.

V is TRBV10-3 and J is TRBJ2-7; 7 nucleotides agree with TRBD2. This CDR3 has 15 residues. The germline gives CDR1 ENHRY, CDR2 SYGVKD. Trimming took 5 bases from V and 2 from J; bases not matched to a gene: 9. The DNA of the CDR3 is TGTGCCATCAGTCCTTCGGGCGGGAGAACCTACGAGCAGTACTTC. Its protein product is CAISPSGGRTYEQYF.

This clonotype appeared a few times. This chain connects TRBV9 to TRBJ1-6, with TRBD1 as a possible D gene (6 bases). From germline, CDR1 is SGDLS and CDR2 YYNGEE. V was shortened by 5 bases and J by 0 bases, with 15 bases between the two germline ends. The CDR3 is 17 residues long. CDR3 sequence reads: CASSYGQSPSYNSPLHF. In DNA, the CDR3 is TGTGCCAGCAGTTATGGACAGTCCCCCTCCTATAATTCACCCCTCCACTTT.

The V call is TRBV11-2, the J call TRBJ2-3, with D possibly TRBD1 on 5 matching bases. The CDR3 is made up of 14 amino acids. V gave up 7 bases and J gave up 2 bases, with 13 bases separating them. Germline lookup yields CDR1 SGHAT and CDR2 FQNNGV. CDR3 region: CASIIRAITDTQYF. CDR3 coding DNA: TGTGCCAGCATAATCAGGGCTATCACAGATACGCAGTATTTT.

The CDR3 nucleotides read TGTGCCACCAGCAGGGCAAATAGCAAGAATTCACCCCTCCACTTT. Translating it yields CATSRANSKNSPLHF. The gene calls are TRBV15 and TRBJ1-6; D is unclear. Looked up from germline, CDR1 is LNHNV and CDR2 is YYDKDF (reference sequence). The CDR3 contains 15 residues. Trimming shortened V by 3 bases and J by 7 bases, and 13 bases separated the two germline ends. Complete variable domain (other parts from reference TRBV15 and TRBJ1-6): DAMVIQNPRYQVTQFGKPVTLSCSQTLNHNVMYWYQQKSSQAPKLLFHYYDKDFNNEADTPDNFQSRRPNTSFCFLDIRSPGLGDTAMYLCATSRANSKNSPLHFGNGTRLTVT.

The chain carries TRBV7-9 and TRBJ1-2, with 7 bases identical to TRBD1. The trim removed 4 bases at V and 3 bases at J, leaving 8 bases unmatched. Germline V gene lookup returns CDR1 SEHNR and CDR2 FQNEAQ (reference sequence). This CDR3 comprises 15 residues. The chain's CDR3 is CASSSYRGWDYGYTF. The CDR3 DNA reads TGTGCCAGCAGCTCTTACAGGGGCTGGGACTATGGCTACACCTTC.

This clonotype was seen a few times. The chain recombines TRBV7-3 with TRBJ2-2, with 10 bases fitting TRBD2. The CDR3 has 15 amino acids. Germline CDR1 SGHTA, CDR2 FQGTGA. V was pared by 4 bases and J by 7 bases, with 6 bases of the junction left unmatched. The CDR3 DNA sequence: TGTGCCAGCAGCTCTACTAGCGGGGACCACGGGGAGCTGTTTTTT. Protein sequence: CASSSTSGDHGELFF.